The next 25 T cell receptor beta chains were all read from a single sample in a study of cytomegalovirus exposure and HLA in healthy donors. Clones were read by immunoSEQ multiplex PCR, and TCRdb kept only the in-frame ones, dropping some. Here the sample spans roughly 76,000 clones, about 93% being singletons. Material for sequencing was PBMCs. These receptors came from a man aged 18-30 years in good health and CMV-seropositive.

This chain uses TRBV2 with TRBJ1-4, with D perhaps matching TRBD1 (6 bases). Germline CDR1 is SNHLY and CDR2 is FYNNEI. The CDR3 has 14 residues. With 5 bases removed from V and 6 bases from J, the gap between germline ends came to 13 bases. DNA of the CDR3: TGTGCCAGCAGTTTACAGGGAAGGGATGAAAAACTGTTTTTT. It codes for CASSLQGRDEKLFF. Filled out from reference TRBV2 and TRBJ1-4, the complete variable domain reads EPEVTQTPSHQVTQMGQEVILRCVPISNHLYFYWYRQILGQKVEFLVSFYNNEISEKSEIFDDQFSVERPDGSNFTLKIRSTKLEDSAMYFCASSLQGRDEKLFFGSGTQLSVL.

This chain joins TRBV11-2 and TRBJ2-1; the D is unclear. Germline-derived CDR1 and CDR2 are SGHAT and FQNNGV. There are 11 residues in the CDR3. Trimming cost V 1 base and J 15 bases, with 10 bases left between them. CDR3 amino acids: CASSLGPRSFF. The DNA for the CDR3 is TGTGCCAGCAGCTTAGGCCCACGGTCGTTCTTC.

V usage is TRBV18 and J usage is TRBJ2-3; the D is unclear. The CDR3 loop spans 14 amino acids. Germline values: CDR1 KGHSH, CDR2 LQKENI. Trimming removed 5 bases from V and 0 bases from J, with 9 bases in between. CDR3 region: CASSVTASTDTQYF. CDR3 DNA: TGTGCCAGCTCAGTAACAGCTAGCACAGATACGCAGTATTTT.

V and J are TRBV5-6 and TRBJ2-5, with D perhaps matching TRBD2 (6 bases). The V gene lost 7 bases and the J gene lost 4 bases, with 17 bases spanning the gap. The CDR3 runs to 14 residues. Germline CDR1 is SGHDT and CDR2 is YYEEEE. CDR3 nucleotides: TGTGCCAGCGGCGGGAAACGAGCTGGAGAGACCCAGTACTTC. Encoded protein: CASGGKRAGETQYF.

The V gene is TRBV5-1, the J gene TRBJ2-5; 8 bases are shared with TRBD2. Germline CDR1 SGHRS, CDR2 YFSETQ. This CDR3 region has 14 residues. The V and J ends lost 7 bases and 5 bases, in that order; junction bases with no gene match: 10. The CDR3 DNA reads as TGCGCCAGCGGGGACGGGAGGGACGGGGAGACCCAGTACTTC. Translated, it gives CASGDGRDGETQYF.

This rearrangement joins TRBV7-2 to TRBJ1-3; a weak D match, TRBD1 (6 bases). The V end lost 0 bases, the J end lost 2 bases, and 14 bases lay between the germline ends. The CDR3 spans 17 residues. The V gene's germline CDR1 is SGHTA and CDR2 FQGNSA. This chain's CDR3 is CASSLAYRQGTGNTIYF. DNA of the CDR3: TGTGCCAGCAGCTTAGCTTACCGCCAGGGGACTGGAAACACCATATATTTT. The whole variable domain, remainder taken from reference TRBV7-2 and TRBJ1-3, is GAGVSQSPSNKVTEKGKDVELRCDPISGHTALYWYRQSLGQGLEFLIYFQGNSAPDKSGLPSDRFSAERTGGSVSTLTIQRTQQEDSAVYLCASSLAYRQGTGNTIYFGEGSWLTVV.

The gene calls are TRBV13 and TRBJ1-1; tentative D call: TRBD1 (5 bases). The CDR3 contains 15 residues. Germline V gives CDR1 PRHDT, CDR2 FYEKMQ (reference sequence). V was pared by 5 bases and J by 3 bases, with 16 bases between. The CDR3 region has the DNA TGTGCCAGCAGCCAACTCTTGGGGGGTGACACTGAAGCTTTCTTT. It specifies CASSQLLGGDTEAFF. The variable domain in full, completed from reference TRBV13 and TRBJ1-1, reads AAGVIQSPRHLIKEKRETATLKCYPIPRHDTVYWYQQGPGQDPQFLISFYEKMQSDKGSIPDRFSAQQFSDYHSELNMSSLELGDSALYFCASSQLLGGDTEAFFGQGTRLTVV.

The V and J genes are TRBV28 and TRBJ1-4; no reliable D call. Per germline, CDR1 MDHEN and CDR2 SYDVKM. The CDR3 runs 14 residues. Between the trimmed V and J ends, which lost 8 bases and 2 bases, there was a span of 12 bases. CDR3 nucleotide sequence: TGTGCCAGCGGAGGACCGGGGACTAATGAAAAACTGTTTTTT. It translates to CASGGPGTNEKLFF.

This clone was counted a few times. This chain uses TRBV27 with TRBJ2-6; D possibly corresponds to TRBD2 (5 bases). Per the germline V gene, CDR1 is MNHEY and CDR2 is SMNVEV (reference sequence). The V gene lost 6 bases and the J gene lost 11 bases, with 11 bases spanning the gap. The CDR3 loop spans 12 amino acids. The CDR3 DNA sequence: TGTGCCAGCAGCCCCACGGGGTACGTCCTGACTTTC. Its translation: CASSPTGYVLTF.

This clone was detected a few times. The gene calls are TRBV4-1 and TRBJ2-7; tentatively, D is TRBD2 (6 bases). Trimming pared 0 bases from V and 2 bases from J, leaving 14 bases between. Germline V gives CDR1 MGHRA, CDR2 YSYEKL. This CDR3 spans 16 amino acids. The CDR3 protein is CASSQDITGEPYEQYF. The CDR3 DNA follows: TGCGCCAGCAGCCAAGATATAACGGGGGAACCCTACGAGCAGTACTTC.

CDR3 sequence reads: CASTGTAKEAFF. Here the CDR3 DNA reads TGTGCCAGTACCGGGACAGCAAAAGAAGCTTTCTTT. The chain joins TRBV28 to TRBJ1-1; 7 positions match TRBD1. Germline CDR1 reads MDHEN; CDR2 reads SYDVKM. The CDR3 has 12 residues. Trimming cost V 9 bases and J 8 bases; bases outside gene matches: 9. Full variable domain (missing parts from reference TRBV28 and TRBJ1-1): DVKVTQSSRYLVKRTGEKVFLECVQDMDHENMFWYRQDPGLGLRLIYFSYDVKMKEKGDIPEGYSVSREKKERFSLILESASTNQTSMYLCASTGTAKEAFFGQGTRLTVV.

The rearrangement links TRBV27 to TRBJ1-1; no definite D call. The CDR3 contains 13 residues. CDR1 MNHEY and CDR2 SMNVEV come from the germline V gene (reference sequence). V was trimmed by 3 bases and J by 0 bases, leaving 5 bases between them. DNA for the CDR3: TGTGCCAGCAGTTTTTCCATGAACACTGAAGCTTTCTTT. Its translation: CASSFSMNTEAFF.

This chain links TRBV27 with TRBJ2-7; TRBD1 matches at 7 bases. Trimming removed 2 bases from V and 1 base from J; junction bases left unmatched: 5. CDR3 length equals 15 residues. CDR1 is MNHEY and CDR2 is SMNVEV in the germline V gene (reference sequence). The CDR3: CASSLGQGVSYEQYF. The CDR3 DNA is TGTGCCAGCAGTTTAGGGCAGGGGGTTTCCTACGAGCAGTACTTC.

V usage is TRBV11-2 and J usage is TRBJ1-3; no definite D call. Trimming took 5 bases from V and 3 from J, leaving 14 bases between them. CDR3 length: 15 residues. Germline V CDR1 and CDR2: SGHAT, FQNNGV. Here the CDR3 reads CASSPRSGRGNTIYF. The CDR3 DNA reads as TGTGCCAGCAGCCCTCGAAGCGGTCGTGGAAACACCATATATTTT.

This clone was observed a handful of times. The genes are TRBV5-4 and TRBJ2-1; TRBD2 matches at 13 bases. Germline values: CDR1 SGHNT, CDR2 YYREEE (reference sequence). The V gene end was trimmed by 5 bases and the J gene end by 7 bases; junction bases not matched to a gene: 18. This CDR3 contains 19 residues. DNA of the CDR3: TGTGCCAGCAGTTGGGCGGAACTAGCGGGAGGGCCTCTGTGGAATGAGCAGTTCTTC. This codes for CASSWAELAGGPLWNEQFF.

The chain has TRBV6-5 and TRBJ2-5, with TRBD1 matching 10 bases. Germline-derived CDR1 and CDR2 are MNHEY and SVGAGI. The V and J ends lost 6 bases and 3 bases, in that order; junction bases with no gene match: 1. The CDR3 sequence is 13 residues long. The CDR3 here is CASRGTGEETQYF. The CDR3 DNA follows: TGTGCCAGCAGGGGGACAGGGGAAGAGACCCAGTACTTC.

The chain carries TRBV10-3 and TRBJ2-1, with TRBD2 matching over 11 bases. The J segment lost 5 bases and the V segment lost 6 bases, leaving 6 bases of the junction unmatched. Germline lookup yields CDR1 ENHRY and CDR2 SYGVKD. This CDR3 comprises 15 residues. The CDR3 is CAIRLAGGLDNEQFF. The CDR3 DNA is TGTGCCATCAGGCTAGCGGGAGGATTGGACAATGAGCAGTTCTTC.

This chain links TRBV10-2 with TRBJ2-1; 9 bases line up with TRBD2. The CDR3 runs to 16 residues. Germline trimming cut 8 bases from V and 5 bases from J; bases unmatched to any gene: 13. Germline V gives CDR1 WSHSY, CDR2 SAAADI. The CDR3 sequence: CASGPRSSGNDNEQFF. CDR3 in DNA: TGCGCCAGCGGCCCACGGTCTAGCGGGAATGACAATGAGCAGTTCTTC.

V usage is TRBV28 and J usage is TRBJ2-7, with D possibly TRBD2 on 6 matching bases. Germline CDR1 is MDHEN and CDR2 is SYDVKM. This CDR3 region has 15 residues. Trimming took 2 bases from V and 6 from J, leaving 17 bases between them. CDR3 sequence reads: CASSLGGRTRGEQYF. CDR3 nucleotides: TGTGCCAGCAGTTTAGGAGGGAGGACCCGTGGCGAGCAGTACTTC.

V usage is TRBV27 and J usage is TRBJ2-3; 12 bases align to TRBD2. The CDR3 spans 15 residues. J gave up 3 bases and V 6 bases, and 4 bases lay outside the gene matches. Germline V gene sequence: CDR1 MNHEY, CDR2 SMNVEV (reference sequence). The CDR3 spells CASRTSGRRTDTQYF. CDR3 sequence (DNA): TGTGCCAGCAGGACTAGCGGGAGAAGAACAGATACGCAGTATTTT.

This rearrangement joins TRBV18 to TRBJ1-2, with TRBD1 matching over 7 bases. Germline V gives CDR1 KGHSH, CDR2 LQKENI. V shed 2 bases, J shed 0 bases, and the junction held 9 bases outside the gene matches. This CDR3 region has 17 residues. CDR3 sequence reads: CASSPRDRTGSNYGYTF. The CDR3 DNA follows: TGTGCCAGCTCACCAAGGGATCGGACAGGTTCTAACTATGGCTACACCTTC.

This clone was observed a few times. The chain couples TRBV5-1 to TRBJ1-5; no reliable D call. Between the trimmed V and J ends, which lost 0 bases and 3 bases, there was a span of 13 bases. CDR3 length: 16 residues. Germline V gene data show CDR1 as SGHRS and CDR2 as YFSETQ. CDR3 bases: TGCGCCAGCAGCTTGGGAGCAGGAAACCCCAATCAGCCCCAGCATTTT. Encoded protein: CASSLGAGNPNQPQHF.

The chain couples TRBV10-3 to TRBJ2-3; D is possibly TRBD1 (6 bases). Germline V gene sequence: CDR1 ENHRY, CDR2 SYGVKD. This CDR3 has 14 amino acids. The germline V and J ends were trimmed by 0 bases and 6 bases, with 10 bases remaining between them. The CDR3 here is CAISESTGSDTQYF. The CDR3 DNA reads TGTGCCATCAGTGAGTCTACAGGGAGCGATACGCAGTATTTT.

In DNA, the CDR3 is TGTGCCAGCAGTGTGAGCACGGGCTCCTACAATGAGCAGTTCTTC. Amino acid sequence: CASSVSTGSYNEQFF. The rearrangement links TRBV6-1 to TRBJ2-1; D is unresolved. The CDR3 spans 15 residues. V lost 4 bases, J lost 0 bases, and 10 bases lay in between. Germline assignment: CDR1 MNHNS and CDR2 SASEGT.

The chain has TRBV27 and TRBJ1-1, with D unclear. Germline lookup yields CDR1 MNHEY and CDR2 SMNVEV (reference sequence). V was pared by 4 bases and J by 1 base, with 19 bases between. The CDR3 has 17 amino acids. The CDR3 is CASSSLKIGRRNTEAFF. The CDR3 DNA reads TGTGCCAGCAGTTCGCTAAAGATCGGAAGGAGGAACACTGAAGCTTTCTTT.